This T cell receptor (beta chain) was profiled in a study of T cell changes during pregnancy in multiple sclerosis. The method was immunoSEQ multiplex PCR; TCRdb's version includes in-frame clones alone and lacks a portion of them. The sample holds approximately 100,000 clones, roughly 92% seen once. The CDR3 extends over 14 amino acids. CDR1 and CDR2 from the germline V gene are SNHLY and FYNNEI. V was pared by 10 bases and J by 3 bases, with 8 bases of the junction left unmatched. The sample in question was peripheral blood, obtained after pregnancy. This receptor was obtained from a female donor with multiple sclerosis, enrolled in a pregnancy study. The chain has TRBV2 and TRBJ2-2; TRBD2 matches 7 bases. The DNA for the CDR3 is TGTGCCACACTTCGCCGGGAGGACACCGGGGAGCTGTTTTTT. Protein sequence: CATLRREDTGELFF.